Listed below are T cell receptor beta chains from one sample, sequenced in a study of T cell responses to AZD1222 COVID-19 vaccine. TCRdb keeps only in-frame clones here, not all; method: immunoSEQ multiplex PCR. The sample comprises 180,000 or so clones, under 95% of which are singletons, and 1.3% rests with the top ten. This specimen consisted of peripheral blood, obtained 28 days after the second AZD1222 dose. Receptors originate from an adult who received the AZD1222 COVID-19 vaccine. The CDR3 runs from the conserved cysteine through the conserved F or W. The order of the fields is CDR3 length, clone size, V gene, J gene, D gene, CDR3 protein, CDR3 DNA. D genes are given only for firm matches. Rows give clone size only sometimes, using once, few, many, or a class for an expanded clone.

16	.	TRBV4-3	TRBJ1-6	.	CASSQDKPEGNSPLHF	TGCGCCAGCAGCCAAGATAAACCCGAGGGTAATTCACCCCTCCACTTT
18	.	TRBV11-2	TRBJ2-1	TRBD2	CASSLPSGAFRRVNEQFF	TGTGCCAGCAGCTTGCCTAGCGGGGCCTTCCGCAGGGTCAATGAGCAGTTCTTC
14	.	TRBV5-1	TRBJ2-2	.	CASSDFGGSGELFF	TGCGCCAGCAGCGACTTTGGAGGCTCCGGGGAGCTGTTTTTT
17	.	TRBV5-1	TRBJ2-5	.	CASSPSHPGAGGETQYF	TGCGCCAGCAGCCCTTCGCATCCGGGAGCTGGGGGAGAGACCCAGTACTTC
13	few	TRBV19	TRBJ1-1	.	CASSIEANTEAFF	TGTGCCAGTAGTATAGAGGCGAACACTGAAGCTTTCTTT
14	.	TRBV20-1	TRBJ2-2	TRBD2	CSASAGDGTGELFF	TGCAGTGCTAGTGCGGGAGATGGCACCGGGGAGCTGTTTTTT
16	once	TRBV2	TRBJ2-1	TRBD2	CASRQAAGGGYNEQFF	TGTGCCAGCAGACAAGCAGCGGGGGGCGGCTACAATGAGCAGTTCTTC
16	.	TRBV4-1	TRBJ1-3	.	CASSQDWLGTGNTIYF	TGCGCCAGCAGCCAAGATTGGTTGGGTACTGGAAACACCATATATTTT
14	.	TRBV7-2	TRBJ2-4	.	CASSLVGGGDIQYF	TGTGCCAGCAGCTTAGTAGGCGGTGGGGACATTCAGTACTTC
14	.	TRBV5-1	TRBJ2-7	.	CASSLDFPSYEQYF	TGCGCCAGCAGCTTAGATTTTCCCTCCTACGAGCAGTACTTC
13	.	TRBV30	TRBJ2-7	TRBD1	CAWSPGTGFEQYF	TGTGCCTGGAGTCCCGGGACAGGGTTTGAGCAGTACTTC
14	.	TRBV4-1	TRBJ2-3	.	CASSQSGAADTQYF	TGCGCCAGCAGCCAGTCCGGAGCGGCAGATACGCAGTATTTT
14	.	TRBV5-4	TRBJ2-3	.	CASSTTAGSDTQYF	TGTGCCAGCAGCACGACGGCGGGATCTGATACGCAGTATTTT
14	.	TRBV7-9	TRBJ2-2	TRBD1	CASSWGQGIGELFF	TGTGCCAGCAGCTGGGGACAGGGTATCGGGGAGCTGTTTTTT
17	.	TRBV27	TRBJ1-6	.	CASSFGGSAIWNSPLHF	TGTGCCAGCAGTTTTGGGGGTAGCGCAATATGGAATTCACCCCTCCACTTT
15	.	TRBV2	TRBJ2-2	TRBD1	CASSDDRGKTGELFF	TGTGCCAGCAGTGACGACAGGGGGAAAACCGGGGAGCTGTTTTTT
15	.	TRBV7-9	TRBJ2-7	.	CASSLRGDGTYEQYF	TGTGCCAGCAGCTTAAGGGGGGACGGGACCTACGAGCAGTACTTC
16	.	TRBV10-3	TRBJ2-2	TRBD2	CAISERGGPFSGELFF	TGTGCCATCAGTGAGAGGGGAGGGCCTTTCTCCGGGGAGCTGTTTTTT
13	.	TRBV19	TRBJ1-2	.	CATLDPLSVGYTF	TGTGCCACCTTGGACCCCTTGTCAGTGGGCTACACCTTC
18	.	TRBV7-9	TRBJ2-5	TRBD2	CASSFLPRTSGSRETQYF	TGTGCCAGCAGCTTCCTCCCGCGGACTAGCGGGAGCCGGGAGACCCAGTACTTC
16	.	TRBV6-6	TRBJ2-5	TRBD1	CASSYTVTGKGETQYF	TGTGCCAGCAGTTACACGGTGACAGGGAAAGGGGAGACCCAGTACTTC
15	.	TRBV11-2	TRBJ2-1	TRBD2	CASSLMAGGHGEQFF	TGTGCCAGCAGCTTAATGGCGGGAGGGCACGGTGAGCAGTTCTTC
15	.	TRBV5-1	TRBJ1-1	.	CASSVGAQVNTEAFF	TGCGCCAGCAGCGTGGGTGCCCAGGTGAACACTGAAGCTTTCTTT
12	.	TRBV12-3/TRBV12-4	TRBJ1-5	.	CASSGNTGSQHF	TGTGCCAGCAGCGGAAATACAGGGTCCCAGCATTTT
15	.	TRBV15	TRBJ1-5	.	CATSRDKTGSQPQHF	TGTGCCACCAGCAGAGATAAAACGGGCTCCCAGCCCCAGCATTTT
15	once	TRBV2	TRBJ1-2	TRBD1	CASVPGLGQGYGYTF	TGTGCCAGCGTCCCGGGGCTCGGACAGGGGTATGGCTACACCTTC
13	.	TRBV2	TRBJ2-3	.	CASSAESVDTQYF	TGTGCCAGCAGTGCTGAGAGTGTAGATACGCAGTATTTT